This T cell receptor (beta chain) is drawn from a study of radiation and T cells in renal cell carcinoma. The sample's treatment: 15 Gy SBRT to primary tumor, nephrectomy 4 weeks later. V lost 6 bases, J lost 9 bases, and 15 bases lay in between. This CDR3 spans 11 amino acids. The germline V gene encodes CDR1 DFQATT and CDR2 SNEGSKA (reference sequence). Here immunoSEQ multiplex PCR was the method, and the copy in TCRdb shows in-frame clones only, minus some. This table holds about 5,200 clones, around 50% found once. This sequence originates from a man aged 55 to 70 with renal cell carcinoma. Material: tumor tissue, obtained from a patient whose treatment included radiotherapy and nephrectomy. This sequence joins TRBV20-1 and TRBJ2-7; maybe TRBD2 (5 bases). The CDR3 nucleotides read TGCAGTGCCCCGTCCGGGGTTGGGCAGTACTTC. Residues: CSAPSGVGQYF.